This T cell receptor (beta chain) is from a study of T-cell reconstitution after alpha-beta-depleted transplantation in children. Study conclusions and caveats: Counts and diversity of T cells one year after transplant came mostly from newly produced T cells.

As regards this clonotype: Its cognate antigen is unknown.

Per germline, CDR1 SGHRS and CDR2 YFSETQ. Trimming removed 0 bases from V and 4 bases from J, with 22 bases in between. The CDR3 covers 18 residues. As it was prepared, the TCRbeta library received unique molecular identifiers. TCRdb fed the PCR reads into MiXCR, producing one record per CDR3 protein. Among hundreds of thousands of distinct CDR3 sequences listed, around 9.2% were seen once. The sequence was collected from a male patient between 2 and 10 years old who had a stem cell transplant for acute myeloid leukemia, so the T cells may come from the graft donor. Sample: PBMCs, mostly from graft donor cells, taken 360 days after TCRalphabeta/CD19-depleted stem cell transplant. The rearrangement joins TRBV5-1 to TRBJ1-1, with a tentative D call TRBD1 (5 bases). The CDR3 DNA reads TGCGCCAGCAGCTTGGGTCTAGGGGCCTCCCGCGGGATCACTGAAGCTTTCTTT. Translated, it gives CASSLGLGASRGITEAFF.